The T cell receptor (beta chain) under discussion was sequenced for a study of chemoradiotherapy in HPV16-positive cancers. Study-level findings and limits: Functional assays defining HPV-specific T cells used only two HPV16-positive patients.

Generated by immunoSEQ multiplex PCR, the TCRdb table keeps only in-frame clones and is missing some. The repertoire has fewer than 9,500 clones, about two thirds of them found once; the top ten carry roughly 4.6%. Worth noting for this clone: Its antigen remains unknown.

The germline gives CDR1 ENHRY, CDR2 SYGVKD. Trimming stripped 2 bases from V and 3 bases from J, with 7 bases between. The CDR3 length is 13 residues. This TCR was recovered from a human donor with HPV-associated anogenital cancer. The gene calls are TRBV10-3 and TRBJ1-2; D remains unclear. This specimen was tumor tissue, taken from a patient who underwent chemoradiotherapy. CDR3 residues: CAISEDNYYGYTF. In nucleotides, the CDR3 is TGTGCCATCAGTGAGGACAACTACTATGGCTACACCTTC.